The rows below give T cell receptor beta chains drawn from one sample of a study of monozygotic twins with inflammatory bowel disease. TCRdb re-called the 5' RACE reads; one entry per CDR3 protein, DNA not given. The table lists about 380,000 distinct CDR3 sequences, with 2.5% to 3% in the top ten. What was sequenced was blood. These receptors were obtained from a human donor with ulcerative colitis or Crohn's disease, or a healthy co-twin of an affected twin (not recorded which). Both conserved end residues are part of each CDR3. The order of the fields is J gene, V gene, CDR3 length, CDR3 protein.

TRBJ2-3,TRBV30,14,CAWSNQPGGDTQYF
TRBJ2-7,TRBV12-3/TRBV12-4,13,CASSLHGGDEQYF
TRBJ2-3,TRBV4-3,16,CASSQRSGTGEDTQYF
TRBJ1-1,TRBV6-2/TRBV6-3,14,CASTQQNRNTEAFF
TRBJ2-7,TRBV27,15,CASSQTTGPVYEQYF
TRBJ2-6,TRBV11-3,15,CASSLDNSGANVLTF
TRBJ1-6,TRBV18,19,CASSPYQGTGGTENSPLHF
TRBJ2-3,TRBV6-5,16,CASSYAGGGRSDTQYF
TRBJ2-7,TRBV23-1,18,CASSQLGRTASLSYEQYF
TRBJ2-1,TRBV14,16,CASSLSTGTAYNEQFF
TRBJ2-1,TRBV5-4,17,CASSSGGAGAHYNEQFF
TRBJ1-5,TRBV24-1,15,CATSDRTGYGQPQHF
TRBJ2-3,TRBV5-6,16,CASSFTSGGATDTQYF
TRBJ1-6,TRBV27,12,CASSPRDRSLHF
TRBJ2-7,TRBV7-2,14,CASSPGHSSYEQYF
TRBJ2-3,TRBV4-3,15,CASSQEPLRADTQYF
TRBJ1-4,TRBV20-1,14,CSALNPALNEKLFF
TRBJ2-1,TRBV7-9,17,CASIKTSGGPSYNEQFF
TRBJ2-5,TRBV11-2,15,CASSLFRGPQETQYF
TRBJ2-2,TRBV27,16,CASNPASGRGTGELFF
TRBJ2-5,TRBV18,14,CASSPLDEQETQYF
TRBJ2-1,TRBV9,14,CASSVGSGQHEQFF
TRBJ2-3,TRBV5-1,16,CASSLGGTANTDTQYF
TRBJ1-5,TRBV12-3/TRBV12-4,13,CASSLRESQPQHF
TRBJ2-4,TRBV4-3,17,CASSQTGTGGAKNIQYF
TRBJ1-2,TRBV5-8,14,CASSLADGIYGYTF
TRBJ2-3,TRBV7-2,15,CASSPRGAVPDTQYF
TRBJ2-1,TRBV5-4,12,CASSSTPGEQFF
TRBJ2-7,TRBV20-1,11,CSAPTGGEQYF
TRBJ2-7,TRBV7-8,14,CASSHRDRHYEQYF
TRBJ1-6,TRBV27,15,CASSLGGAWSSPLHF
TRBJ2-4,TRBV5-1,13,CASSLAVKNIQYF
TRBJ1-1,TRBV7-9,13,CASYARADRGAFF
TRBJ2-1,TRBV24-1,14,CATSASGTYNEQFF
TRBJ2-2,TRBV5-4,16,CASSLEPDRGPGELFF
TRBJ1-5,TRBV18,13,CASSLQKEQPQHF
TRBJ2-7,TRBV27,15,CASRGVVTPPGEQYF
TRBJ1-1,TRBV10-3,16,CAISDPDKGLNTEAFF
TRBJ2-1,TRBV5-1,15,CASSLVWSSYNEQFF
TRBJ1-1,TRBV12-3/TRBV12-4,15,CASSPRQGVDTEAFF
TRBJ2-1,TRBV11-2,14,CASSLGFMGDEQFF
TRBJ1-6,TRBV13,12,CASSLAVSPLHF
TRBJ2-4,TRBV11-2,17,CASSGLWGPLAKNIQYF
TRBJ1-5,TRBV7-2,15,CASSLDSRGGQPQHF
TRBJ2-5,TRBV10-3,13,CAISELTGQTQYF
TRBJ2-2,TRBV5-6,15,CAGSAGTGYSGELFF
TRBJ2-2,TRBV5-1,15,CASSPRTDQTGELFF
TRBJ2-1,TRBV28,15,CASSLVGTAYNEQFF
TRBJ2-3,TRBV5-1,15,CASSLGWGATDTQYF
TRBJ2-7,TRBV7-3,14,CASSFDGNSYEQYF
TRBJ2-5,TRBV30,12,CARTLAEETQYF